These 10 T cell receptor beta chains were sequenced from one sample in a study of cytomegalovirus exposure and HLA in healthy donors. It was with 60 Vbeta and 13 Jbeta primers that the PCR ran. Data came from immunoSEQ multiplex PCR; TCRdb stores just in-frame clones and leaves some out. This sample has tens of thousands of clones, with about 70% found just once. The sample comprised PBMCs. The origin of the receptors is a woman between 45 and 65 years old in good health and CMV-seropositive.

This clone occurred a few times. In DNA form, the CDR3 reads TGTGCCAGCAGCTCCTCCGGGACAGGGGCCTATGGCTACACCTTC. This codes for CASSSSGTGAYGYTF. The rearrangement uses TRBV5-6 and TRBJ1-2; 10 bases are shared with TRBD1. The CDR3 has 15 residues. V shed 3 bases, J shed 4 bases, and the junction held 6 bases outside the gene matches. In germline, CDR1 is SGHDT, CDR2 YYEEEE.

This chain links TRBV27 with TRBJ1-2, with D tentatively TRBD1 (5 bases). Germline values: CDR1 MNHEY, CDR2 SMNVEV (reference sequence). The length of the CDR3 is 11 residues. Between the trimmed V and J ends, which lost 3 bases and 10 bases, there was a span of 9 bases. In nucleotides, the CDR3 is TGTGCCAGCAGTTTTCAGGGTCACTACACCTTC. Amino acid sequence: CASSFQGHYTF.

This CDR3 is CASSLAFPRGQGLNTGELFF. The CDR3 DNA is TGTGCCAGCAGCTTAGCGTTCCCAAGGGGACAGGGACTAAACACCGGGGAGCTGTTTTTT. The chain links TRBV7-2 to TRBJ2-2, with 9 bases fitting TRBD1. V lost 0 bases, J lost 2 bases, and 13 bases stayed unmatched. Per the germline V gene, CDR1 is SGHTA and CDR2 is FQGNSA. The CDR3 is made up of 20 amino acids.

The CDR3 DNA is TGTGCCAGCAGCTTAGAGGGACTCTCCTACAATGAGCAGTTCTTC. Amino acid sequence: CASSLEGLSYNEQFF. The chain links TRBV7-9 to TRBJ2-1, with D possibly TRBD2 on 6 matching bases. The germline CDR1 and CDR2 sequences are SEHNR and FQNEAQ (reference sequence). V lost 1 base to trimming and J lost 0 bases, with 7 bases between them. The CDR3 is 15 amino acids.

The chain recombines TRBV11-2 with TRBJ2-1; the D gene is possibly TRBD2 (6 bases). The length of the CDR3 is 15 residues. CDR1 and CDR2 (germline): SGHAT, FQNNGV. The germline V and J ends were trimmed by 4 bases and 2 bases, with 12 bases remaining between them. CDR3 in DNA: TGTGCCAGCAGCTCTTGGGAGGAGGCCTACAATGAGCAGTTCTTC. Translating it yields CASSSWEEAYNEQFF.

CDR3 sequence reads: CASSPETGRFPEAFF. The CDR3 DNA reads as TGCGCCAGCAGCCCGGAGACGGGGAGGTTTCCTGAAGCTTTCTTT. The chain carries TRBV5-1 and TRBJ1-1, with unresolved D. V lost 4 bases to trimming and J lost 6 bases, with 19 bases between them. CDR1 is SGHRS and CDR2 is YFSETQ in the germline V gene. The CDR3 totals 15 residues.

The chain carries TRBV18 and TRBJ1-5; D not certain. The CDR3 runs 17 residues. V dropped 0 bases and J dropped 2 bases, with 14 bases sitting between them. Per germline, CDR1 KGHSH and CDR2 LQKENI. CDR3 coding DNA: TGTGCCAGCTCACCACCGGAGGGTCAGAGAGGCAATCAGCCCCAGCATTTT. It specifies CASSPPEGQRGNQPQHF.

This chain joins TRBV18 and TRBJ2-1, with 10 positions matching TRBD2. The CDR3 has 18 amino acids. Germline-derived CDR1 and CDR2 are KGHSH and LQKENI. V shed 0 bases and J 4 bases; nucleotides not matched to a gene: 9. The CDR3 nucleotides read TGTGCCAGCTCACCACCATCTATAGCGGGGGGCCAGTACAATGAGCAGTTCTTC. Its translation: CASSPPSIAGGQYNEQFF. Combining the CDR3 with reference TRBV18 and TRBJ2-1 gives the whole variable domain NAGVMQNPRHLVRRRGQEARLRCSPMKGHSHVYWYRQLPEEGLKFMVYLQKENIIDESGMPKERFSAEFPKEGPSILRIQQVVRGDSAAYFCASSPPSIAGGQYNEQFFGPGTRLTVL.

This chain links TRBV14 with TRBJ1-2; tentative D call: TRBD1 (5 bases). CDR1 and CDR2 from the germline V gene are SGHDN and FVKESK. Between the trimmed V and J ends, which lost 2 bases and 6 bases, there was a span of 19 bases. The CDR3 loop spans 16 amino acids. CDR3 in amino acids: CASSQTGGSQGNGYTF. The CDR3 bases are TGTGCCAGCAGCCAAACCGGGGGGTCGCAGGGAAATGGCTACACCTTC.

The genes are TRBV4-2 and TRBJ2-2; D may be TRBD2 (7 bases). The V and J ends lost 0 bases and 0 bases respectively, with 14 bases between them. Germline V gene lookup returns CDR1 LGHNA and CDR2 YNFKEQ. CDR3 size: 18 residues. Here the CDR3 reads CASSQDRRGGPNTGELFF. The CDR3 region has the DNA TGTGCCAGCAGCCAAGATAGAAGGGGGGGACCGAACACCGGGGAGCTGTTTTTT.